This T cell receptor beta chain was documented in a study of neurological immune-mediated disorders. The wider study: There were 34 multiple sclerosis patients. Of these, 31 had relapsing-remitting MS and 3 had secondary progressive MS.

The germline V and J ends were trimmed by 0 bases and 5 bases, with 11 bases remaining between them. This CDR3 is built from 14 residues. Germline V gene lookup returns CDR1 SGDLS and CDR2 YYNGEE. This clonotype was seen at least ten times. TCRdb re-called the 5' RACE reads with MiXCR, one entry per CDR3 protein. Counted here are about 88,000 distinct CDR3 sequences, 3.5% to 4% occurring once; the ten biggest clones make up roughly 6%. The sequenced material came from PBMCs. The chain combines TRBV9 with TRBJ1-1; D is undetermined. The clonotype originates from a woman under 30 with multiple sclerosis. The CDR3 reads CASSVDGGSTEAFF. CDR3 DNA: TGTGCCAGCAGCGTAGATGGAGGATCGACTGAAGCTTTCTTT.